This entry lists 16 T cell receptor beta chains sequenced from one sample in a study of blood T cell repertoires in COVID-19. Profiling relied on immunoSEQ multiplex PCR, and the TCRdb table lists in-frame clones only, not all of them. The table has about 130,000 clones, 70% to 90% seen once. What was sequenced was peripheral blood. The receptor set was obtained from a woman aged 50 to 65 who had recovered from COVID-19.

The chain combines TRBV18 with TRBJ2-1, with 7 nucleotides matching TRBD1. The junction had 6 bases not matched to a gene; V was cut back by 4 bases and J by 3 bases. CDR3 length: 15 residues. Germline lookup yields CDR1 KGHSH and CDR2 LQKENI. Here the CDR3 reads CASSLRQGYYNEQFF. CDR3 nucleotides: TGTGCCAGCTCACTTCGACAGGGATACTACAATGAGCAGTTCTTC.

The chain's CDR3 is CASSPKIGTGEHEQYF. The CDR3 DNA reads TGTGCCAGCTCACCGAAAATCGGGACAGGAGAACACGAGCAGTACTTC. The rearrangement uses TRBV18 and TRBJ2-7; TRBD1 agrees at 8 bases. Germline trimming cut 3 bases from V and 5 bases from J; bases unmatched to any gene: 12. CDR1 is KGHSH and CDR2 is LQKENI in the germline V gene. The CDR3 is 16 amino acids.

This chain uses TRBV7-2 with TRBJ2-2; TRBD1 is a possible D gene (5 bases). The CDR3 spans 15 residues. CDR1 is SGHTA, CDR2 FQGNSA, per germline. Trimming left V 5 bases short and J 0 bases short, with 10 bases between. The CDR3 loop reads CASSIDSSNTGELFF. Here the CDR3 DNA reads TGTGCCAGCAGCATCGACAGTTCGAACACCGGGGAGCTGTTTTTT.

The chain uses TRBV19 and TRBJ2-5; TRBD2 agrees at 9 bases. The junction had 13 bases not matched to a gene; V was cut back by 3 bases and J by 5 bases. The germline V gene has CDR1 LNHDA and CDR2 SQIVND (reference sequence). The CDR3 contains 17 residues. The DNA for the CDR3 is TGTGCCAGTAGTATTTATCTGGGCGGGAGGGGAAGGGAGACCCAGTACTTC. Its protein is CASSIYLGGRGRETQYF.

The chain joins TRBV11-1 to TRBJ2-1, with 10 bases identical to TRBD2. There are 16 residues in the CDR3. The germline V gene has CDR1 SGHAT and CDR2 FQDESV (reference sequence). J was trimmed by 1 base and V by 7 bases; bases with no gene match: 7. CDR3 sequence reads: CASTLAGMWSYNEQFF. CDR3 sequence (DNA): TGTGCCAGCACACTAGCGGGGATGTGGTCCTACAATGAGCAGTTCTTC.

V usage is TRBV5-1 and J usage is TRBJ1-2, with D uncertain. Germline CDR1 is SGHRS and CDR2 is YFSETQ. The CDR3 is 14 residues long. V was clipped by 0 bases and J by 9 bases, with 15 bases between them. CDR3 sequence reads: CASSLDSFSVSYTF. CDR3 bases: TGCGCCAGCAGCTTGGACAGCTTTTCGGTTAGCTACACCTTC.

The rearrangement joins TRBV27 to TRBJ2-2; D is unclear. There are 13 residues in the CDR3. The V end was cut by 3 bases, the J end by 5 bases, with 7 bases between. Germline-derived CDR1 and CDR2 are MNHEY and SMNVEV (reference sequence). The CDR3 loop is CASSFRETGELFF. In DNA, the CDR3 is TGTGCCAGCAGTTTCCGAGAGACCGGGGAGCTGTTTTTT.

The chain is built from TRBV4-3 and TRBJ2-4; 8 bases fit TRBD2. The CDR3 is 18 amino acids. Germline values: CDR1 LGHNA, CDR2 YSLEER. J lost 0 bases, V lost 4 bases, and 11 bases had no gene match. CDR3 region: CASSPKASGSLAKNIQYF. The CDR3 DNA reads TGCGCCAGCAGCCCGAAGGCTAGCGGGTCACTAGCCAAAAACATTCAGTACTTC.

Only a few counts were recorded for this clone. The chain is built from TRBV18 and TRBJ1-1; the D gene is possibly TRBD1 (5 bases). Per germline, CDR1 KGHSH and CDR2 LQKENI. V lost 2 bases to trimming and J lost 5 bases, with 15 bases between them. This CDR3 has 15 amino acids. The CDR3 nucleotides read TGTGCCAGCTCACCAGATTTTAACCGGGGGACTGAAGCTTTCTTT. Translating it yields CASSPDFNRGTEAFF.

The rearrangement links TRBV28 to TRBJ1-2, with TRBD1 as a possible D gene (5 bases). The germline CDR1 and CDR2 sequences are MDHEN and SYDVKM. The length of the CDR3 is 11 residues. Trimming shortened V by 5 bases and J by 8 bases, and 9 bases separated the two germline ends. The CDR3 sequence is CASSGTRGYTF. In DNA, the CDR3 is TGTGCCAGCAGTGGGACTCGGGGCTACACCTTC.

The chain carries TRBV2 and TRBJ1-1, with 11 bases aligning to TRBD1. The J segment lost 4 bases and the V segment lost 3 bases, leaving 10 bases of the junction unmatched. The CDR3 extends over 17 amino acids. Germline-derived CDR1 and CDR2 are SNHLY and FYNNEI. CDR3 DNA sequence: TGTGCCAGCAGTGACTCCCCGGGACAGGGGGGGTCCACTGAAGCTTTCTTT. The encoded protein is CASSDSPGQGGSTEAFF.

The V gene is TRBV11-2, the J gene TRBJ2-1; the match to TRBD2 covers 9 bases. Germline V gives CDR1 SGHAT, CDR2 FQNNGV. V lost 4 bases to trimming and J lost 6 bases; unmatched junction nucleotides: 7. There are 15 residues in the CDR3. The CDR3 spells CASSSSGTSSNEQFF. The CDR3 DNA reads as TGTGCCAGCAGCTCCTCCGGGACTAGCAGCAATGAGCAGTTCTTC.

Concerning this clone: The sample carries other DNA sequences with the same CDR3. The V and J genes are TRBV27 and TRBJ1-1; 7 bases are a match to TRBD1. V lost 4 bases to trimming and J lost 0 bases; unmatched junction nucleotides: 2. Germline-derived CDR1 and CDR2 are MNHEY and SMNVEV (reference sequence). This CDR3 has 14 residues. CDR3 residues: CASSSGQLNTEAFF. The CDR3 nucleotides read TGTGCCAGCAGTTCGGGACAGTTGAACACTGAAGCTTTCTTT.

CDR3 region: CASSGDRVLYGYTF. For the CDR3, the DNA is TGTGCCAGCAGTGGGGACAGGGTACTCTATGGCTACACCTTC. The V and J genes are TRBV2 and TRBJ1-2, with 9 bases fitting TRBD1. The trim removed 4 bases at V and 4 bases at J, leaving 4 bases unmatched. Germline V gene data show CDR1 as SNHLY and CDR2 as FYNNEI. The CDR3 has 14 residues.

This clone was counted between two and nine times. The chain has TRBV7-2 and TRBJ2-7; 8 bases fit TRBD2. Per germline, CDR1 SGHTA and CDR2 FQGNSA. This CDR3 comprises 16 residues. The ends lost 5 bases at V and 4 bases at J; junction bases unmatched: 13. The DNA for the CDR3 is TGTGCCAGCAGCGGCAGCGGGGGCGGGAGTTGGTACGAGCAGTACTTC. Its translation is CASSGSGGGSWYEQYF.

The V and J genes are TRBV30 and TRBJ1-6; 9 nucleotides line up with TRBD1. CDR1 is GTSNPN and CDR2 is SVGIG in the germline V gene (reference sequence). This CDR3 has 13 amino acids. V shed 5 bases and J 8 bases; nucleotides not matched to a gene: 4. CDR3 residues: CAWSGTGYSPLHF. The CDR3 coding sequence is TGTGCCTGGTCCGGGACAGGGTATTCACCCCTCCACTTT.